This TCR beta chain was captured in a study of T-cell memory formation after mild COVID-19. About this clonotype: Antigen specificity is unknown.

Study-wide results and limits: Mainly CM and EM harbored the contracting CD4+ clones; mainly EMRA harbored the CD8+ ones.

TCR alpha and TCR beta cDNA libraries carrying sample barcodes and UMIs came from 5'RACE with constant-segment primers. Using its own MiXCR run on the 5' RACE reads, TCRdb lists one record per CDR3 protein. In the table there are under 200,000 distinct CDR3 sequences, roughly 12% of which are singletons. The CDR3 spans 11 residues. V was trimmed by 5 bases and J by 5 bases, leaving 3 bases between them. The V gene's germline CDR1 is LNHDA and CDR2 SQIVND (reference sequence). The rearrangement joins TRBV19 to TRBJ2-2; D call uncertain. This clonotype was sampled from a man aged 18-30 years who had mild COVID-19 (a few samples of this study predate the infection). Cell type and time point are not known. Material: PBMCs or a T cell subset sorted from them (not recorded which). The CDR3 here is CASSGTGELFF. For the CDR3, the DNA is TGTGCCAGTAGTGGAACCGGGGAGCTGTTTTTT.